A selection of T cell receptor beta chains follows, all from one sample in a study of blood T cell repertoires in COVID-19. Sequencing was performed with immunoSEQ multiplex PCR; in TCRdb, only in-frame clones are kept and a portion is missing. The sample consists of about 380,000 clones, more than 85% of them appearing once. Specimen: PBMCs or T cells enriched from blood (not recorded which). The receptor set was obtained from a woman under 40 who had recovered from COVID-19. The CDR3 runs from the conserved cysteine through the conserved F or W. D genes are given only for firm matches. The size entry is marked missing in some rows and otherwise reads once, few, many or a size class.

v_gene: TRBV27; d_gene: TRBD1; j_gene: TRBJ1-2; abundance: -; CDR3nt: TGTGCCAGCAGATCAAACGCGGCAGGGGGTAACGATGGCTACACCTTC; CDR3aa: CASRSNAAGGNDGYTF
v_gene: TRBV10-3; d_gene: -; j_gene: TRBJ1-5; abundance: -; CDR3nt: TGTGCCATCAGTGAGGAACCTCGGGGGGAGGTCGCTAGCAATCAGCCCCAGCATTTT; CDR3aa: CAISEEPRGEVASNQPQHF
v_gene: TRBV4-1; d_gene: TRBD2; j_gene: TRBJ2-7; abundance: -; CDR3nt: TGCGCCAGCAGTCCCGACCCAAGCGGGAGGAGGAACGAGCAGTACTTC; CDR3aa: CASSPDPSGRRNEQYF
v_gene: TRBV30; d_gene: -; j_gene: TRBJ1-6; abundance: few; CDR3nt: TGTGCCTGGAGTGTACGGCAGGGGAAGTATAATTCACCCCTCCACTTT; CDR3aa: CAWSVRQGKYNSPLHF
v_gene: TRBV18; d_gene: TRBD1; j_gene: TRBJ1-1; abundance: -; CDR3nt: TGTGCCAGCTCACTAACGACAGGGGACACTGAAGCTTTCTTT; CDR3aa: CASSLTTGDTEAFF
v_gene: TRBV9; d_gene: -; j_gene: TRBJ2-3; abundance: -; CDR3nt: TGTGCCAGCAGCGTACAAAGCAGGGGTAGCACAGATACGCAGTATTTT; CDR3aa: CASSVQSRGSTDTQYF
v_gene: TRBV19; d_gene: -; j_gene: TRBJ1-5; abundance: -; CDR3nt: TGTGCCAGCGCGACAGTACGGGATCAGCCCCAGCATTTT; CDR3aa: CASATVRDQPQHF
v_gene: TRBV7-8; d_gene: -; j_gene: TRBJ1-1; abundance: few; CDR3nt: TGTGCCAGCAGCCGTGACAGGAACACTGAAGCTTTCTTT; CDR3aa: CASSRDRNTEAFF
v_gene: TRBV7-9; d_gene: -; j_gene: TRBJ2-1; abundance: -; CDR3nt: TGTGCCAGCAGCTCCCGCCGGGGGCGGGGGAATTTCAATGAGCAGTTCTTC; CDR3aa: CASSSRRGRGNFNEQFF
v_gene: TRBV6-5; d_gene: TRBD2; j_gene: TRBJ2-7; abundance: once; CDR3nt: TGTGCCAGCAGTTCCTCGGGGGGTTCCTACGAGCAGTACTTC; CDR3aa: CASSSSGGSYEQYF
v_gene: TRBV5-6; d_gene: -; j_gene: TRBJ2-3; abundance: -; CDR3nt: TGTGCCAGCAGCTTGTGGCTTGCGTTTGGGCATACGCAGTATTTT; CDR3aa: CASSLWLAFGHTQYF
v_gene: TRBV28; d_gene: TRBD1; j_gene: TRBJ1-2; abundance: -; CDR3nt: TGTGCCAGCAGTCTAGAGACAGGGAGACATGGCTACACCTTC; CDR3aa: CASSLETGRHGYTF
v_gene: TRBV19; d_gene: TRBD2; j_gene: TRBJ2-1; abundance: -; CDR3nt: TGTGCCAGTAGTAATCTAGCGGGGGCCTACAATGAGCAGTTCTTC; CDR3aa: CASSNLAGAYNEQFF
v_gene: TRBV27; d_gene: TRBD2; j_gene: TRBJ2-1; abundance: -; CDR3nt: TGTGCCAGCAGTTTTAGCGGGGGGGGGAATGAGCAGTTCTTC; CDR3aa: CASSFSGGGNEQFF
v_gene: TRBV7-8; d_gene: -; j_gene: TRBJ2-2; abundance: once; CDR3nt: TGTGCCAGCAGCTTAAGACGGGGGAACACCGGGGAGCTGTTTTTT; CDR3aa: CASSLRRGNTGELFF
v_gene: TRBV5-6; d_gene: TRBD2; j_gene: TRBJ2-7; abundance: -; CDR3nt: TGTGCCAGCAGTTATACCGGGACTAGCGGGTACGAGCAGTACTTC; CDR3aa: CASSYTGTSGYEQYF
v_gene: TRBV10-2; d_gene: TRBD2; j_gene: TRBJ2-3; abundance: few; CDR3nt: TGCGCCAGCAGTTTAGCGGGAAGGGTCACAGATACGCAGTATTTT; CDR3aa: CASSLAGRVTDTQYF
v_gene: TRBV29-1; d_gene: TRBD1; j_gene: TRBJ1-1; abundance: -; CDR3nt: TGCAGCGTCGAGGGACAGCCAGACACTGAAGCTTTCTTT; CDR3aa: CSVEGQPDTEAFF
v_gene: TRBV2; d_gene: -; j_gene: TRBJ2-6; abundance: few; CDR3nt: TGTGCCAGCAGGCGAGCGGCGCTGAACTCTGGGGCCAACGTCCTGACTTTC; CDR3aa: CASRRAALNSGANVLTF
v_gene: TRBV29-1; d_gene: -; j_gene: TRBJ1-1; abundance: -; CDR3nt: TGCAGCGCCAGATCAGGGGACACTGAAGCTTTCTTT; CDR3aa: CSARSGDTEAFF